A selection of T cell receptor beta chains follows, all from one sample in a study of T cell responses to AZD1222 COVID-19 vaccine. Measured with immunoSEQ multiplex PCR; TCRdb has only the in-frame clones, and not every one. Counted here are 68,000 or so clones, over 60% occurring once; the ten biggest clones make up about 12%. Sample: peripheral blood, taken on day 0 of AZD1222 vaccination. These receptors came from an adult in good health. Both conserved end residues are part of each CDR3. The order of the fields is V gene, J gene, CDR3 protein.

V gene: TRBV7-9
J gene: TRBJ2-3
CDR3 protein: CASSLANLAGGLNTQYF

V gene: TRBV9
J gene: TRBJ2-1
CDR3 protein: CASSVGQGGYNEQFF

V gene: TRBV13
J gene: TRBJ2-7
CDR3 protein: CASSRSSDGNYEQYF

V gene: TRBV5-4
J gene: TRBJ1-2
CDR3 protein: CASSPGTGGAGRYGYTF

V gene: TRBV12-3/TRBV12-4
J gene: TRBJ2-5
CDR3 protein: CASGIGETETQYF

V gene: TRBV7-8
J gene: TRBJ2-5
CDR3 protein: CASSLIVGTGKKETQYF

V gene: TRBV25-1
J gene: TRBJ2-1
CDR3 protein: CASSEPGGREQFF

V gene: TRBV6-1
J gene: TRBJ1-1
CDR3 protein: CASSESGAGVASAFF

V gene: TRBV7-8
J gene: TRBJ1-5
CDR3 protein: CASNLGTRTLSNQPQHF

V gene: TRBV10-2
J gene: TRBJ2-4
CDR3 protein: CASSSAGYKNIQYF

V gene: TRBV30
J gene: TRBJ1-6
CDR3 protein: CACAGHDNSPLHF

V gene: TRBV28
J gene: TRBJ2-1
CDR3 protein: CASSGLAGGLNLYNEQFF

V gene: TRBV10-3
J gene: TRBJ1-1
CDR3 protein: CAIRGDTQNTEAFF

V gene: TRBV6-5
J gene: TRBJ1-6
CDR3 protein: CASSRGGNSPLHF

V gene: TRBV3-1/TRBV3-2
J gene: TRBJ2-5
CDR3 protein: CASSQVLGGTQYF

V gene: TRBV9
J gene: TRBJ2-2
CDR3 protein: CASSEGQGTGELFF

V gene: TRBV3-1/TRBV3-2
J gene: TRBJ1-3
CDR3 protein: CASSQDTRNTIYF

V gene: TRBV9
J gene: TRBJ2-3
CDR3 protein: CASSLRPGTLDTQYF

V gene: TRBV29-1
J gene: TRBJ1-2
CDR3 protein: CSVRAGLGYGYTF

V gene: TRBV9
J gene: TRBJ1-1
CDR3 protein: CASSVGAGEGVNTEAFF

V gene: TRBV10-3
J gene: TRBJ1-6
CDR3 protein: CAITPGPENSPLHF

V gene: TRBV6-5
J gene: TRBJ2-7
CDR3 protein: CASKRAAVSYEQYF

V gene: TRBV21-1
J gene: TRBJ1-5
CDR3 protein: CASSRNVGGPSMGNQPQHF